The entry below describes one TCR beta chain. What it binds is not known. Germline CDR1 reads LGHNA; CDR2 reads YSLEER. J was trimmed by 3 bases and V by 2 bases; bases with no gene match: 7. The CDR3 is 16 amino acids. Every subset's genomic DNA went evenly onto several immunoSEQ plates. Generated by immunoSEQ multiplex PCR, the TCRdb table keeps only in-frame clones and is missing some. The sample carries about 2.1 million clones, just over 90% recorded once. The entry originates in a study of shared clonotypes between healthy human individuals. General observations from the study: In the sorted subsets, rarefaction showed sequencing was incomplete despite large depth.

Only CD45RO-negative cells positively selected for CCR7 counted as naive CD8 cells, so terminally differentiated effector memory CD45RA+ cells were excluded. This TCR was recovered from a man between 18 and 29 years old in good health. Some clones in this sample may be carry-over from other donors' samples. The chain is built from TRBV4-3 and TRBJ2-4; TRBD2 aligns across 7 bases. Sequenced: naive CD8+ T cells from PBMCs. The CDR3 DNA reads as TGCGCCAGCAGCCAACACCTAGCGGACCTCAAAAACATTCAGTACTTC. Translating it yields CASSQHLADLKNIQYF.